This TCR beta chain was sequenced during a study of blood T cells in healthy people across ages. As for the study in general: Through template switching, about one barcoded beta molecule was captured per two T cells, as measured in model experiments.

Every participating donor contributed roughly 10 milliliters of peripheral blood through a draw. Researchers report isolating at least 7 million PBMCs per sample. There were at least 6 micrograms of total RNA extracted from every sample. Combining a sample-barcoded 5' primer with a J-beta primer mix, a second PCR ran for roughly 7 to 11 cycles. TCRdb reprocessed the 5' RACE reads via MiXCR and lists one record per CDR3 protein. The sample has roughly 1.5 million distinct CDR3 sequences, 35% to 45% seen once; the top ten hold about 4%. Germline V gives CDR1 ENHRY, CDR2 SYGVKD. With 1 base removed from V and 2 bases from J, the gap between germline ends came to 7 bases. The CDR3 covers 14 residues.

Sequenced sample: blood. The chain links TRBV10-3 to TRBJ2-3; perhaps D is TRBD1 or TRBD2 (5 bases each). The clonotype was recovered from a woman under 30 in good health. As DNA, the CDR3 is TGTGCCATCAGTGAGTGGGACCTCACAGATACGCAGTATTTT. It codes for CAISEWDLTDTQYF.